These 24 T cell receptor beta chains came from one sample sequenced in a study of T cell responses to AZD1222 COVID-19 vaccine. Measured with immunoSEQ multiplex PCR; TCRdb has only the in-frame clones, and not every one. Of more than 250,000 clones listed, over 90% were seen once; the top ten hold 0.5% to 0.7%. The source was peripheral blood, collected on day 0 of AZD1222 vaccination. The receptors derive from an adult in good health.

This chain connects TRBV4-2 to TRBJ2-7; tentative D call: TRBD2 (5 bases). The CDR3 length is 13 residues. Germline lookup yields CDR1 LGHNA and CDR2 YNFKEQ. Trimming took off 0 bases at V and 7 bases at J, with 10 bases between the two ends. The CDR3 nucleotides are TGTGCCAGCAGCCAAGATCGAGCGGAAGAGCAGTACTTC. This translates into CASSQDRAEEQYF.

This chain uses TRBV9 with TRBJ2-3, with 8 bases matching TRBD2. Unmatched junction bases numbered 2, after V lost 0 bases and J lost 2 bases. Per germline, CDR1 SGDLS and CDR2 YYNGEE. CDR3 length equals 15 residues. DNA for the CDR3: TGTGCCAGCAGCGTAGACGGGAGGGACACAGATACGCAGTATTTT. Translating gives CASSVDGRDTDTQYF.

The rearrangement joins TRBV6-5 to TRBJ2-7; D may be TRBD2 (5 bases). Germline values: CDR1 MNHEY, CDR2 SVGAGI. The CDR3 consists of 13 residues. V gave up 2 bases and J gave up 4 bases, with 9 bases separating them. This CDR3 is CASSYGRRYEQYF. CDR3 in DNA: TGTGCCAGCAGTTACGGACGGAGGTACGAGCAGTACTTC.

The rearrangement uses TRBV15 and TRBJ2-4; the D gene is possibly TRBD1 (6 bases). Germline V gives CDR1 LNHNV, CDR2 YYDKDF (reference sequence). Between the trimmed V and J ends, which lost 0 bases and 8 bases, there was a span of 11 bases. This CDR3 has 14 residues. The CDR3 DNA is TGTGCCACCAGCAGAGATGTTAGGGGGTACATTCAGTACTTC. Amino acid sequence: CATSRDVRGYIQYF. Supplemented by reference TRBV15 and TRBJ2-4, the full variable domain reads DAMVIQNPRYQVTQFGKPVTLSCSQTLNHNVMYWYQQKSSQAPKLLFHYYDKDFNNEADTPDNFQSRRPNTSFCFLDIRSPGLGDTAMYLCATSRDVRGYIQYFGAGTRLSVL.

The chain has TRBV6-5 and TRBJ1-4, with 11 bases that match TRBD1. The germline CDR1 and CDR2 sequences are MNHEY and SVGAGI. Trimming removed 6 bases from V and 8 bases from J; junction bases left unmatched: 5. The CDR3 totals 14 residues. CDR3 sequence (DNA): TGTGCCAGCAGGGGACAGGGGGTTCGAGAAAAACTGTTTTTT. Encoded protein: CASRGQGVREKLFF.

This chain connects TRBV29-1 to TRBJ2-1, with 7 bases fitting TRBD2. Germline CDR1 SQVTM, CDR2 ANQGSEA. The CDR3 totals 20 residues. J gave up 2 bases and V 6 bases, and 25 bases lay outside the gene matches. The CDR3 bases are TGCAGCGTGTCAGCCCCGCGGACTAGGGGCCGCACTCAAACCTACAATGAGCAGTTCTTC. It codes for CSVSAPRTRGRTQTYNEQFF.

This chain connects TRBV6-4 to TRBJ1-1; D remains ambiguous. CDR3 length equals 15 residues. From germline, CDR1 is MRHNA and CDR2 SNTAGT. V was pared by 3 bases and J by 4 bases, with 15 bases between. As DNA, the CDR3 is TGTGCCAGCAGTGATTCGAGGCGGGTGTGCACTGAAGCTTTCTTT. This codes for CASSDSRRVCTEAFF.

The chain couples TRBV19 to TRBJ1-5; D ambiguous. V lost 2 bases and J lost 6, with 11 bases in between. The germline V gene encodes CDR1 LNHDA and CDR2 SQIVND (reference sequence). This CDR3 is built from 14 residues. CDR3 residues: CASSIYAGAQPQHF. As DNA, the CDR3 is TGTGCCAGTAGTATATACGCAGGCGCTCAGCCCCAGCATTTT.

The V and J genes are TRBV9 and TRBJ2-1; 12 bases agree with TRBD2. Germline trimming cut 4 bases from V and 4 bases from J; bases unmatched to any gene: 3. CDR3 length: 15 residues. Germline V gene lookup returns CDR1 SGDLS and CDR2 YYNGEE. CDR3 loop: CASSLLAGGYNEQFF. In nucleotides, the CDR3 is TGTGCCAGCAGCCTACTAGCGGGGGGTTACAATGAGCAGTTCTTC.

This chain connects TRBV23-1 to TRBJ2-1, with 7 nucleotides matching TRBD2. TRBV23-1 is known as an ORF, though its function is uncertain. The CDR3 loop spans 14 amino acids. J was trimmed by 7 bases and V by 7 bases; bases with no gene match: 10. The CDR3 is CASTPGGRANEQFF. DNA of the CDR3: TGCGCCAGCACCCCGGGGGGACGGGCAAATGAGCAGTTCTTC.

With respect to this clone: This specimen includes other DNA sequences encoding the same CDR3. The chain combines TRBV18 with TRBJ1-2, with 8 bases identical to TRBD1. Trimming took 3 bases from V and 2 from J; bases not matched to a gene: 2. Germline CDR1 KGHSH, CDR2 LQKENI. CDR3 length: 14 amino acids. CDR3 in amino acids: CASSPGQGNYGYTF. CDR3 nucleotides: TGTGCCAGCTCACCCGGACAGGGCAACTATGGCTACACCTTC.

This clone appeared once. The V gene is TRBV2, the J gene TRBJ1-1; D gene uncertain. Germline CDR1 SNHLY, CDR2 FYNNEI. The CDR3 is 15 residues long. Trimming took off 3 bases at V and 1 base at J, with 12 bases between the two ends. The CDR3 DNA follows: TGTGCCAGCAGTGACAAAAGCGCAGGGAACACTGAAGCTTTCTTT. It encodes CASSDKSAGNTEAFF.

For this clone: With a much larger clone just one base away, this may be a read error. The V gene is TRBV2, the J gene TRBJ2-6, with D unresolved. Germline V gene data show CDR1 as SNHLY and CDR2 as FYNNEI. The CDR3 is 15 amino acids. The V end was cut by 1 base, the J end by 0 bases, with 4 bases between. In DNA, the CDR3 is TGTGCCAGCAGTGAAGAGAGCTCTGGGGCCAACGTCCTGACTTTC. As protein: CASSEESSGANVLTF.

Concerning this clone itself: This sample also contains other DNA sequences that code for the same CDR3. The chain combines TRBV5-1 with TRBJ2-3, with D uncertain. The germline V gene has CDR1 SGHRS and CDR2 YFSETQ. This CDR3 has 13 residues. Trimming pared 0 bases from V and 3 bases from J, leaving 5 bases between. This chain's CDR3 is CASSLEGTDTQYF. Here the CDR3 DNA reads TGCGCCAGCAGCTTGGAAGGGACAGATACGCAGTATTTT.

The chain employs TRBV6-4 and TRBJ1-1, with D hard to call. The CDR3 is made up of 13 amino acids. The V gene's germline CDR1 is MRHNA and CDR2 SNTAGT. V lost 8 bases and J 0 bases, leaving 10 bases between the germline ends. The CDR3, as DNA: TGTGCCAGCTCCCCGGAAATGAACACTGAAGCTTTCTTT. Amino acid sequence: CASSPEMNTEAFF.

The V gene is TRBV11-2, the J gene TRBJ1-1; TRBD1 might be the D (5 bases). The germline gives CDR1 SGHAT, CDR2 FQNNGV. The CDR3 is 13 residues long. V shed 4 bases and J shed 6 bases, with 12 bases lying between them. The CDR3 reads CASSSAGEAEAFF. As DNA, the CDR3 is TGTGCCAGCAGCTCGGCGGGGGAGGCTGAAGCTTTCTTT.

The chain is built from TRBV5-4 and TRBJ1-5; 8 bases match TRBD1. Germline CDR1 reads SGHNT; CDR2 reads YYREEE (reference sequence). The CDR3 is 15 residues long. The J segment lost 1 base and the V segment lost 3 bases, leaving 3 bases of the junction unmatched. Here the CDR3 reads CASSWGTGSNQPQHF. The DNA of the CDR3 is TGTGCCAGCAGCTGGGGGACAGGAAGCAATCAGCCCCAGCATTTT.

The V gene is TRBV5-5, the J gene TRBJ1-5; D may be TRBD1 (6 bases). Looked up from germline, CDR1 is SGHKS and CDR2 is YYEKEE (reference sequence). The CDR3 length is 15 residues. Deletions cut 6 bases from V and 6 bases from J, with 19 bases between. This CDR3 is CASTLYWGAGQPQHF. CDR3 coding DNA: TGTGCCAGCACCCTTTATTGGGGGGCAGGTCAGCCCCAGCATTTT.

The CDR3 loop reads CASSLAGPGQGSYGYTF. CDR3 DNA sequence: TGTGCCAGCAGCTTGGCCGGCCCGGGACAGGGGAGCTATGGCTACACCTTC. The chain has TRBV5-4 and TRBJ1-2; 10 bases match TRBD1. The CDR3 sequence is 17 residues long. Germline V CDR1 and CDR2: SGHNT, YYREEE (reference sequence). Unmatched junction bases numbered 9, after V lost 0 bases and J lost 4 bases.

The chain is built from TRBV7-9 and TRBJ1-5, with no clear D. The length of the CDR3 is 13 residues. The V gene's germline CDR1 is SEHNR and CDR2 FQNEAQ (reference sequence). V shed 1 base and J shed 7 bases, with 8 bases lying between them. The CDR3 protein is CASSLGSRQPQHF. As DNA, the CDR3 is TGTGCCAGCAGCTTAGGTTCTCGACAGCCCCAGCATTTT.

This chain links TRBV10-3 with TRBJ1-4; D is undetermined. CDR1 and CDR2 (germline): ENHRY, SYGVKD. The CDR3 totals 14 residues. Trimming left V 6 bases short and J 4 bases short, with 12 bases between. CDR3 in DNA: TGTGCCATCAGCAGTATACCCGTTAATGAAAAACTGTTTTTT. Encoded protein: CAISSIPVNEKLFF.

The chain is built from TRBV10-3 and TRBJ2-7, with D unclear. The V end lost 7 bases, the J end lost 5 bases, and 15 bases lay between the germline ends. The CDR3 loop spans 13 amino acids. CDR1 and CDR2 from the germline V gene are ENHRY and SYGVKD. For the CDR3, the DNA is TGTGCCATCACCCCTGGACGTTTGGACGAGCAGTACTTC. Encoded protein: CAITPGRLDEQYF.

V is TRBV28 and J is TRBJ2-7; 7 nucleotides align to TRBD1. CDR1 MDHEN and CDR2 SYDVKM come from the germline V gene. Losses at the gene ends were 7 bases for V and 1 base for J; bases not matched to a gene: 7. There are 14 residues in the CDR3. The CDR3 reads CASKEGGQSYEQYF. The CDR3 DNA follows: TGTGCCAGCAAAGAAGGGGGCCAGTCCTACGAGCAGTACTTC.

This sequence joins TRBV27 and TRBJ2-7; 7 bases fit TRBD2. Germline V gene data show CDR1 as MNHEY and CDR2 as SMNVEV (reference sequence). V shed 0 bases, J shed 5 bases, and the junction held 7 bases outside the gene matches. This CDR3 spans 15 amino acids. The CDR3, as DNA: TGTGCCAGCAGTTTATCGGGCGGGAGTTGGAACGAGCAGTACTTC. It is translated as CASSLSGGSWNEQYF.